Presented here are 14 T cell receptor beta chains from one specimen sequenced in a study of T cells expressing NK-cell markers. For each CDR3 protein, TCRdb gives one entry from its re-call of the 5' RACE reads, without DNA. The sample totals 200,000 to 300,000 distinct CDR3 sequences. Sequenced material: blood T cells: a sorted CD56 or NKG2C T cell subset, CD4+ or CD8+ T cells, or bulk PBMC T cells (not recorded which). These receptors all stem from a man in his late teens or twenties in good health.

This chain uses TRBV11-3 with TRBJ2-4; the TCRdb call, TRBD1, lacks DNA for checking. The CDR3 length is 14 residues. CDR1 is SGHNT, CDR2 YENEEA, per germline. The CDR3: CASREDRGGDIQYF.

The V and J genes are TRBV12-3 or TRBV12-4 and TRBJ2-1; TCRdb picks TRBD2, but there is no DNA to check that call. The CDR3 has 14 amino acids. CDR3 sequence reads: CASTRGLALNEQFF.

This chain connects TRBV12-3 or TRBV12-4 to TRBJ2-1; with no DNA, the TCRdb D assignment of TRBD2 cannot be verified. This CDR3 is 15 amino acids long. This CDR3 is CASSLRREGVPQQFF.

The chain is built from TRBV7-3 and TRBJ2-7; absent DNA, TCRdb's TRBD2 call cannot be checked. Germline V gene lookup returns CDR1 SGHTA and CDR2 FQGTGA. This CDR3 is built from 16 residues. CDR3 protein: CASSFGSLAGAHEQYF.

The gene calls are TRBV27 and TRBJ2-2; lacking DNA, the TRBD1 call made by TCRdb goes unchecked. Germline CDR1 is MNHEY and CDR2 is SMNVEV (reference sequence). The CDR3 is 15 amino acids. This CDR3 is CASGWDRTFTGELFF.

The chain combines TRBV20-1 with TRBJ2-1. Germline CDR1 and CDR2: DFQATT and SNEGSKA (reference sequence). The CDR3 contains 13 residues. CDR3 in amino acids: CSASGAASNEQFF.

The chain uses TRBV6-1 and TRBJ2-7; TCRdb's D call, TRBD1, is unchecked because there is no DNA. Germline loops: CDR1 MNHNS, CDR2 SASEGT. This CDR3 comprises 13 residues. The CDR3 reads CASSGQGSYEQYF.

The rearrangement uses TRBV20-1 and TRBJ2-7; TCRdb names TRBD2, which stays unverified in the absence of DNA. The germline gives CDR1 DFQATT, CDR2 SNEGSKA (reference sequence). The CDR3 is 13 residues long. The CDR3 spells CSALGTSGYEQYF.

The chain is built from TRBV7-2 and TRBJ2-3; TCRdb names TRBD2, which stays unverified in the absence of DNA. The CDR3 runs to 15 residues. Germline-derived CDR1 and CDR2 are SGHTA and FQGNSA. The CDR3 sequence: CASSSPSGSRDTQYF.

V and J are TRBV6-1 and TRBJ2-2; the D call from TCRdb, TRBD1, cannot be confirmed without DNA. This CDR3 is built from 14 residues. Looked up from germline, CDR1 is MNHNS and CDR2 is SASEGT. The CDR3 reads CASVLTGDTGELFF.

The gene calls are TRBV4-1 and TRBJ2-1; the D gene TCRdb calls, TRBD2, cannot be checked with no DNA. Germline V gene lookup returns CDR1 MGHRA and CDR2 YSYEKL. The CDR3 sequence is 19 residues long. Here the CDR3 reads CASSQDLGLAGESYNEQFF.

This rearrangement joins TRBV12-3 or TRBV12-4 to TRBJ1-2. This CDR3 region has 13 residues. The CDR3 is CASTQGGTGGYTF.

The chain links TRBV28 to TRBJ1-1; absent DNA, TCRdb's TRBD1 call cannot be checked. Germline assignment: CDR1 MDHEN and CDR2 SYDVKM. The CDR3 contains 15 residues. The CDR3 loop reads CASTRGARVNTEAFF.

CDR3 region: CASGLAGGASDTQYF. The rearrangement uses TRBV18 and TRBJ2-3; the TCRdb call, TRBD2, lacks DNA for checking. The germline CDR1 and CDR2 sequences are KGHSH and LQKENI. This CDR3 contains 15 residues.